This T cell receptor beta chain was found in a study of T-cell reconstitution after alpha-beta-depleted transplantation in children. General study points: Some patients' high day-60 TCRbeta diversity was traced to surviving recipient T cells and thymic progenitors. At the one-year point after transplant, T-cell counts and TCRbeta diversity were found to come mostly from T cells that had been newly produced. Several hundred expanded graft clones reportedly supplied alpha-beta T cells about two months after transplant.

Molecular barcoding with unique molecular identifiers was used for the TCRbeta library. Each CDR3 protein is one row after TCRdb ran MiXCR on the PCR reads. The sample lists roughly 110,000 distinct CDR3 sequences; around a tenth were seen once. The CDR3 is 16 residues long. The ends lost 6 bases at V and 1 base at J; junction bases unmatched: 10. Many counts were recorded for this clonotype. The target antigen is unknown. The material was PBMCs, obtained before TCRalphabeta/CD19-depleted stem cell transplant. The TCR comes from a boy between 2 and 15 years old with acute lymphoblastic leukemia, due to receive a stem cell transplant. V and J are TRBV12-3 or TRBV12-4 and TRBJ2-3; 7 bases map to TRBD1. The CDR3 loop reads CASSIPRDRRTDTQYF. CDR3 in DNA: TGTGCCAGCAGCATCCCCCGGGACAGACGCACAGATACGCAGTATTTT.